This T cell receptor (beta chain) stems from a study of T cell responses to AZD1222 COVID-19 vaccine. J lost 2 bases, V lost 1 base, and 3 bases had no gene match. The CDR3 has 16 residues. CDR1 is SGHTA and CDR2 is FQGNSA in the germline V gene. Doses given second, at about 4 or about 12 weeks, were pooled. Assay used: immunoSEQ multiplex PCR; TCRdb lists only in-frame clones, some missing. The sample has 90,000 to 120,000 clones, roughly 85% seen once. In the case of this clone: Its antigen is not identified.

Study findings and constraints: It should be noted that donors were predominantly white British and more often female, and clonal diversity was possibly underestimated. Epitopes outside B.1.351 and B.1.1.7 mutated regions reportedly drew nearly half of spike TCRs. There were repertoire samples only from the period after the peak T cell response.

This sample comprised peripheral blood, obtained 28 days after the second AZD1222 dose. The chain carries TRBV7-2 and TRBJ2-3; 10 bases line up with TRBD2. The origin of this receptor is an adult who received the AZD1222 COVID-19 vaccine. The CDR3 loop is CASSLVSGGITDTQYF. In DNA form, the CDR3 reads TGTGCCAGCAGCTTAGTTAGCGGGGGGATCACAGATACGCAGTATTTT. Based on the CDR3 plus reference TRBV7-2 and TRBJ2-3, the full variable domain is GAGVSQSPSNKVTEKGKDVELRCDPISGHTALYWYRQSLGQGLEFLIYFQGNSAPDKSGLPSDRFSAERTGGSVSTLTIQRTQQEDSAVYLCASSLVSGGITDTQYFGPGTRLTVL.